This TCR beta chain appears in the sequencing data of a study of CD8 T cells in Susac syndrome. Study-level background: Blood was drawn from patients with Susac syndrome. At that point, they were therapy-naive, on corticosteroids, or on intravenous immunoglobulin alone.

Looked up from germline, CDR1 is SGHDT and CDR2 is YYEEEE. V lost 1 base and J lost 4, with 12 bases in between. This CDR3 comprises 16 residues. The authors reverse transcribed roughly 0.5 to 1 ug RNA with random hexamers. Amplification of the TCR beta CDR3 was carried out by immunoSEQ multiplex PCR, which spanned a total of 54 Vbeta and 13 Jbeta segments. TCRdb used MiXCR to reprocess the immunoSEQ multiplex PCR reads, holding one entry per CDR3 protein. This sample carries tens of thousands of distinct CDR3 sequences, 93% of them seen once, and the ten largest clones take approximately 0.62%. The chain combines TRBV5-6 with TRBJ1-6; tentative D call: TRBD1 (6 bases). Sequenced sample: CD8+ T cells from PBMCs. The receptor's source is a human donor with Susac syndrome. CDR3 bases: TGTGCCAGCAGCTTGAATGGGAGGGGGTATAATTCACCCCTCCACTTT. It codes for CASSLNGRGYNSPLHF.